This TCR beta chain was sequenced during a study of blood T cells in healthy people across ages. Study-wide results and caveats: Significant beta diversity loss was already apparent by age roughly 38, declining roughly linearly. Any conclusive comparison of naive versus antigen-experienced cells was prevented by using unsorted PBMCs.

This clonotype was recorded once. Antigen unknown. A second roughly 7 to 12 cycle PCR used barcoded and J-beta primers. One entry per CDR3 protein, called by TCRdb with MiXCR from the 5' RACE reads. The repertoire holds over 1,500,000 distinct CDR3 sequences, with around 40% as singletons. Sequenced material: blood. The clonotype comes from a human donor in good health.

The CDR3 nucleotides read TGTGCCTCAGCCGACCCAGGCTATGGCTACACCTTC. Its translation is CASADPGYGYTF. The chain joins TRBV3-1 to TRBJ1-2, with no clear D. This CDR3 is built from 12 residues. V lost 11 bases, J lost 4 bases, and 14 bases lay in between. CDR1 is LGHDT and CDR2 is YNNKEL in the germline V gene (reference sequence). Based on the CDR3 plus reference TRBV3-1 and TRBJ1-2, the full variable domain is DTAVSQTPKYLVTQMGNDKSIKCEQNLGHDTMYWYKQDSKKFLKIMFSYNNKELIINETVPNRFSPKSPDKAHLNLHINSLELGDSAVYFCASADPGYGYTFGSGTRLTVV.